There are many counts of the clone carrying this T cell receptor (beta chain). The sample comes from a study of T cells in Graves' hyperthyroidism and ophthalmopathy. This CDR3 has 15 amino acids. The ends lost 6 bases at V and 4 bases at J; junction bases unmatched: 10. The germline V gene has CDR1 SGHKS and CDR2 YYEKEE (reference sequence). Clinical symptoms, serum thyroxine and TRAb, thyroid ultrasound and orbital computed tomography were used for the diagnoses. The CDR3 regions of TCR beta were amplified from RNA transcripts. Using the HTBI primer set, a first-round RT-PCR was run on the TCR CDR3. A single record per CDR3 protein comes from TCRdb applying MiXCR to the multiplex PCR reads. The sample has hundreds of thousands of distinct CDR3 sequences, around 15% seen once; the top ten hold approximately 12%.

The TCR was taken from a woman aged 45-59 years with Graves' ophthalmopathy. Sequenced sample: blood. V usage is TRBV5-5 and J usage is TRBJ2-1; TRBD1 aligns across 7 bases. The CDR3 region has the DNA TGTGCCAGCATCATTGGGGGACAGCAATACAATGAGCAGTTCTTC. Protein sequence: CASIIGGQQYNEQFF.